This T cell receptor beta chain appears in the sequencing data of a study of Graves' ophthalmopathy and Graves' hyperthyroidism. TCR beta CDR3 regions were amplified from RNA transcripts. HTBI primers were used in a first-round RT-PCR, which preceded a second-round multiplex PCR. TCRdb independently ran MiXCR on the multiplex PCR reads; one entry per CDR3 protein. The sample lists 300,000 to 400,000 distinct CDR3 sequences; about a sixth were seen once. V dropped 2 bases and J dropped 7 bases, with 11 bases sitting between them. The CDR3 covers 13 residues. Looked up from germline, CDR1 is MNHEY and CDR2 is SVGAGI. This clonotype has at least ten counts.

The clonotype comes from an adult man with Graves' ophthalmopathy. The sample taken for sequencing was peripheral blood. The chain uses TRBV6-5 and TRBJ1-2; D gene unclear. The CDR3 spells CASSYTRTTGYTF. In nucleotides, the CDR3 is TGTGCCAGCAGTTACACCCGGACTACTGGCTACACCTTC.